The T cell receptor beta chain under discussion was sequenced for a study of T cell changes during pregnancy in multiple sclerosis. V was cut by 1 base and J by 5 bases, with 14 bases left in between. CDR3 size: 15 residues. CDR1 KGHSH and CDR2 LQKENI come from the germline V gene. Method: immunoSEQ multiplex PCR; TCRdb's copy keeps in-frame clones and lacks some. Of 75,000 to 95,000 clones detected, around 92% appear once; the ten largest clones hold about 2%. The receptor's source is a female donor with multiple sclerosis, enrolled in a pregnancy study. The sample consisted of peripheral blood, taken after pregnancy. The genes are TRBV18 and TRBJ2-5; perhaps TRBD1 as D (5 bases). The CDR3 is CASSPRKGLGETQYF. CDR3 nucleotides: TGTGCCAGCTCACCACGAAAGGGGTTGGGTGAGACCCAGTACTTC. Variable domain in full (rest from reference TRBV18 and TRBJ2-5): NAGVMQNPRHLVRRRGQEARLRCSPMKGHSHVYWYRQLPEEGLKFMVYLQKENIIDESGMPKERFSAEFPKEGPSILRIQQVVRGDSAAYFCASSPRKGLGETQYFGPGTRLLVL.